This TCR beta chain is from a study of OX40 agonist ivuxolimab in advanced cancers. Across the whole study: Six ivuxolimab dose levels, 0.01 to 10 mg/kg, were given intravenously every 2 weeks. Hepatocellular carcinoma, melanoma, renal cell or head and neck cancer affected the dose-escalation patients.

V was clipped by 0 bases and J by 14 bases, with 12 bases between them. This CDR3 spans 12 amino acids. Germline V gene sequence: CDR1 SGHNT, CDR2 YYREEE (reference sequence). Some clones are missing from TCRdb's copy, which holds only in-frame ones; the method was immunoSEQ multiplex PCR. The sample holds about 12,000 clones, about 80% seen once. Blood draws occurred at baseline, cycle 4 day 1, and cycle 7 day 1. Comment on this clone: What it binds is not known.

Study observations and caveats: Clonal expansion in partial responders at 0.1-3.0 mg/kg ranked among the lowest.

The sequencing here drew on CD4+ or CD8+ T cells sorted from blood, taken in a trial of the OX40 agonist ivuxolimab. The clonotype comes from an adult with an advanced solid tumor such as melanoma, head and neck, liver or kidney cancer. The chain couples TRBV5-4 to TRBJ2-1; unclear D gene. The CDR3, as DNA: TGTGCCAGCAGCTTGGACTTGGGAAGAAAGTTCTTC. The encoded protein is CASSLDLGRKFF.